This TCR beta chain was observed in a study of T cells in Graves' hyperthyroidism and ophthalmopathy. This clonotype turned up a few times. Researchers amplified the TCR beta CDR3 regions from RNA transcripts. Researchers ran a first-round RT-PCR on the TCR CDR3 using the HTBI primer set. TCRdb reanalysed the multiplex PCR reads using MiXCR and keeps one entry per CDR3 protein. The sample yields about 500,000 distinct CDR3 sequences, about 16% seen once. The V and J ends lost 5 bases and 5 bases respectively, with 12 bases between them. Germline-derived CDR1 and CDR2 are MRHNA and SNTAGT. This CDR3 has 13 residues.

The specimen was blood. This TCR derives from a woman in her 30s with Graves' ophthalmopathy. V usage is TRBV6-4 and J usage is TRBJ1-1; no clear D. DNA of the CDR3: TGTGCCAGCAGTCTGTCCCAACAAACTGAAGCTTTCTTT. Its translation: CASSLSQQTEAFF.